These T cell receptor beta chains were read from a single sample in a study of blood T cell repertoires in COVID-19. The table came from immunoSEQ multiplex PCR; TCRdb's copy has only in-frame clones and leaves some out. The profile shows approximately 88,000 clones, about 80% of them singletons. Material for sequencing was peripheral blood. The receptors shown here come from a human donor in a cohort sampled during active COVID-19. The CDR3 runs from the conserved cysteine through the conserved F or W. The D gene is left open where the match is weak. The listing skips clone size in some rows; elsewhere it reads once, few, many or a size class.

15 TRBJ1-3 once TRBD1 TRBV27 CASSGQGSSGNTIYF TGTGCCAGCAGTGGACAGGGCTCCTCTGGAAACACCATATATTTT
16 TRBJ1-5 few - TRBV28 CASSPGTGPQGQPQHF TGTGCCAGCAGCCCGGGCACAGGGCCTCAGGGTCAGCCCCAGCATTTT
17 TRBJ2-3 - - TRBV24-1 CATSDLSSGEWEDTQYF TGTGCCACCAGTGATTTGTCGTCGGGAGAATGGGAAGATACGCAGTATTTT
14 TRBJ2-2 - TRBD2 TRBV30 CAWSLAGLTGELFF TGTGCCTGGAGCCTAGCGGGCCTAACCGGGGAGCTGTTTTTT
13 TRBJ1-2 - TRBD1 TRBV19 CASRHRGRYGYTF TGTGCCAGTAGACACAGGGGACGGTATGGCTACACCTTC
12 TRBJ2-7 - - TRBV29-1 CSVGEQGYEQYF TGCAGCGTTGGGGAACAGGGCTACGAGCAGTACTTC
15 TRBJ1-3 once - TRBV6-5 CASSYFGGSGNTIYF TGTGCCAGCAGTTACTTCGGGGGCTCTGGAAACACCATATATTTT
13 TRBJ2-2 - TRBD1 TRBV6-4 CASRGQGAGELFF TGTGCCAGCAGAGGACAGGGGGCCGGGGAGCTGTTTTTT
15 TRBJ2-1 - TRBD2 TRBV11-2 CASSRSGTSGRQQFF TGTGCCAGCAGCCGATCTGGGACTAGCGGGAGGCAGCAGTTCTTC
14 TRBJ2-7 - TRBD1 TRBV10-3 CAITDRDRGNEQYF TGTGCCATCACCGACCGGGACAGGGGCAACGAGCAGTACTTC
15 TRBJ2-1 - TRBD2 TRBV5-1 CASSLFGLADNEQFF TGCGCCAGCAGCTTGTTTGGACTAGCTGACAATGAGCAGTTCTTC
15 TRBJ2-5 - - TRBV6-1 CASSEAPRDGKTQYF TGTGCCAGCAGTGAAGCACCCAGGGATGGGAAGACCCAGTACTTC
10 TRBJ2-1 - - TRBV19 CAAGYNEQFF TGTGCCGCGGGGTACAATGAGCAGTTCTTC
13 TRBJ2-7 - - TRBV12-3/TRBV12-4 CASSSPSPYEQYF TGTGCCAGCAGTTCCCCCAGTCCCTACGAGCAGTACTTC
15 TRBJ2-1 once - TRBV24-1 CATSEWQASYNEQFF TGTGCCACCAGTGAGTGGCAGGCCTCCTACAATGAGCAGTTCTTC
15 TRBJ1-1 - - TRBV2 CASSDVAGLNTEAFF TGTGCCAGCAGTGACGTGGCAGGCCTGAACACTGAAGCTTTCTTT
15 TRBJ2-1 - TRBD2 TRBV19 CASSSTSGRLHEQFF TGTGCCAGTAGTTCTACTAGCGGGAGATTGCATGAGCAGTTCTTC
12 TRBJ2-3 - TRBD1 TRBV7-2 CATPSGGDTQYF TGTGCCACACCCTCAGGGGGAGATACGCAGTATTTT
15 TRBJ2-7 - TRBD1 TRBV5-6 CASSLSGTASYEQYF TGTGCCAGCAGCTTATCCGGGACAGCCTCCTACGAGCAGTACTTC
15 TRBJ2-7 - - TRBV15 CATSRDDRTDYEQYF TGTGCCACCAGCAGAGATGATAGGACAGACTACGAGCAGTACTTC
13 TRBJ1-1 - - TRBV5-1 CASDKFRDTEAFF TGCGCCAGCGACAAATTCAGGGACACTGAAGCTTTCTTT
14 TRBJ2-1 - TRBD1 TRBV9 CASRAGTARNEQFF TGTGCCAGCAGGGCCGGGACAGCGAGGAATGAGCAGTTCTTC
16 TRBJ2-1 - TRBD2 TRBV11-3 CASSLEGGRAVDEQFF TGTGCCAGCAGCTTAGAGGGTGGGAGGGCCGTGGATGAGCAGTTCTTC
16 TRBJ2-7 - - TRBV4-3 CASSQRYREGQYEQYF TGCGCCAGCAGCCAGCGCTACAGGGAGGGCCAGTACGAGCAGTACTTC
17 TRBJ2-3 - - TRBV18 CASSPPTGDPRTDTQYF TGTGCCAGCTCACCACCTACTGGAGACCCTCGGACAGATACGCAGTATTTT
15 TRBJ1-2 - TRBD1 TRBV10-3 CAISESGQGVGGYTF TGTGCCATCAGTGAATCGGGACAGGGGGTTGGTGGCTACACCTTC
16 TRBJ1-2 - TRBD1 TRBV18 CASSRSPGQGGYGYTF TGTGCCAGCTCACGCTCACCGGGACAGGGAGGCTATGGCTACACCTTC
16 TRBJ2-5 - - TRBV4-2 CASSQDVGRKQETQYF TGTGCCAGCAGCCAAGATGTCGGGAGAAAGCAAGAGACCCAGTACTTC
15 TRBJ1-3 - TRBD1 TRBV2 CASRGQVISGNTIYF TGTGCCAGCAGAGGACAGGTGATCTCTGGAAACACCATATATTTT
13 TRBJ1-5 - TRBD1 TRBV6-6 CASSYGQVQPQHF TGTGCCAGCAGTTACGGACAGGTTCAGCCCCAGCATTTT
15 TRBJ2-1 many TRBD2 TRBV9 CASSVGTSDYNEQFF TGTGCCAGCAGCGTAGGGACTAGCGACTACAATGAGCAGTTCTTC
14 TRBJ1-5 - - TRBV29-1 CSVDEAQGREPQHF TGCAGCGTTGATGAGGCGCAGGGGAGGGAGCCCCAGCATTTT
15 TRBJ2-7 many TRBD1 TRBV27 CASSDRDGASYEQYF TGTGCCAGCAGTGACAGGGATGGGGCCTCCTACGAGCAGTACTTC
16 TRBJ2-7 - TRBD1 TRBV6-5 CASSYSRTGGVREQYF TGTGCCAGCAGTTACTCCCGGACAGGGGGTGTGCGCGAGCAGTACTTC
15 TRBJ2-5 - - TRBV5-4 CASSLGVVGGETQYF TGTGCCAGCAGCTTGGGTGTGGTGGGGGGAGAGACCCAGTACTTC
16 TRBJ2-2 - - TRBV4-1 CASSQGQGPNTGELFF TGCGCCAGCAGCCAAGGGCAGGGCCCGAACACCGGGGAGCTGTTTTTT
12 TRBJ1-6 - - TRBV28 CASSIQNSPLHF TGTGCCAGCAGTATCCAGAATTCACCCCTCCACTTT
15 TRBJ2-1 - - TRBV2 CASKHRDGGYNEQFF TGTGCCAGCAAACACCGGGATGGTGGCTACAATGAGCAGTTCTTC
13 TRBJ1-5 once TRBD1 TRBV2 CASRGTGNQPQHF TGTGCCAGCAGGGGGACAGGGAATCAGCCCCAGCATTTT
15 TRBJ1-1 - TRBD1 TRBV7-9 CASSLAAGGTTEAFF TGTGCCAGCAGCTTAGCGGCAGGGGGAACCACTGAAGCTTTCTTT